Included here is one T cell receptor beta chain sequence, with context. Its antigen is currently unknown. These data are taken from a study of OX40 agonist ivuxolimab in advanced cancers. About the study: Patients received intravenous ivuxolimab every 2 weeks at 0.01 to 10 mg/kg. Three patients responded partially, comprising one with hepatocellular carcinoma and two with cutaneous melanoma. Study conclusions and caveats: Researchers did not determine the expanded peripheral T cells' antigen specificity.

V shed 7 bases and J shed 0 bases, with 14 bases lying between them. Per germline, CDR1 SQVTM and CDR2 ANQGSEA. The length of the CDR3 is 14 residues. Peripheral blood came from all dose cohorts at three timepoints. The table came from immunoSEQ multiplex PCR; TCRdb's copy has only in-frame clones and leaves some out. The sample includes about 75,000 clones, about nine tenths of them seen just once. V is TRBV29-1 and J is TRBJ2-3; perhaps TRBD2 as D (5 bases). Sequences were derived from CD4+ or CD8+ T cells sorted from blood, sampled in a trial of the OX40 agonist ivuxolimab. The TCR originated in an adult with an advanced solid tumor such as melanoma, head and neck, liver or kidney cancer. The CDR3: CSASFGGSTDTQYF. The CDR3 DNA follows: TGCAGCGCCTCTTTTGGCGGGAGCACAGATACGCAGTATTTT.